This record covers a single T cell receptor (beta chain). The antigen it recognizes is unknown. No much larger clone is present one base from it, and per-base qualities are unavailable. Based on the germline V gene, the CDR1 and CDR2 sequences are MDHEN and SYDVKM. A distance of 15 bases separates the germline ends of V and J, which lose 8 bases and 5 bases respectively. Measured from the cysteine to the phenylalanine, the CDR3 is 13 residues long. The only DNA kept is the CDR3, 39 bases in frame from the first base. TCRbeta CDR3 regions were amplified from genomic DNA using the immunoSEQ Assay, a bias-controlled multiplex PCR. Concerning the study's data processing: The number of nucleated cells in each sample was estimated by amplification of reference gene primers within the assay. To quantify the absolute abundance of each unique TCRbeta CDR3 rearrangement, sequence reads were collapsed and filtered. For each sample, productive Simpson clonality was calculated as the square root of Simpson's diversity index across productive rearrangements. The clones in this table, taken by TCRdb from immuneACCESS, are in-frame only. Not every clone is retained; where verified, under half of the shortfall comes from an unresolved V gene, and the cause of the rest is unknown. The DNA was the basis for D and trimming; V, J and clone size are from that table. The table for this sample lists under 250,000 clones; just under 85% of them were counted only once. The leading ten clones occupy 6.5% to 9% of the sample.

The collaborating institutions used their own protocols to collect whole blood in K2EDTA tubes. For TCRbeta analysis, collaborators shipped samples as frozen whole blood, isolated PBMCs, or DNA extracted from either of those sample types. This sample was taken from a study of blood T cell repertoires in COVID-19 (dated by TCRdb to about 2020). A note on the overall study: Samples from collaborators originated in the United States, Italy and Spain and spanned both the acute and convalescent phases of COVID-19. The material from the prospective study consisted of cDNA or gDNA derived from T cells, B-cell-depleted T cells, or PBMCs. Subjects who had been exposed to COVID-19, were actively infected with it, or had recovered from it provided the deeply sampled blood TCRbeta repertoires that made up the dataset. Sample metadata almost always included a de-identified subject ID, COVID-19 status, age in years and sex. HLA class I and class II types, where available, came from metadata supplied by the sample provider rather than from assay-based typing. The repertoires were released in a freely available public database intended as a resource for research on the immune response to SARS-CoV-2. Samples were obtained from the ongoing ImmuneRACE study (first 160 participants) and from 1,254 subjects provided by 6 global collaborators. Overall study results and their limits: Clinical and demographic metadata were provided uncurated, with the amount varying by source and participant.

The chain couples TRBV28 to TRBJ2-5; a weak D assignment points to TRBD2 (7 bases agree). What was sequenced was peripheral blood. The sequence came from a woman in her forties or fifties with active or convalescent COVID-19. The nucleotide sequence reads TGTGCCAGCCTTGGGGGGGGGCGGGAGACCCAGTACTTC. This is translated as CASLGGGRETQYF.